These 27 T cell receptor beta chains originate from one sample sequenced in a study of cytomegalovirus exposure and HLA in healthy donors. Assay: immunoSEQ multiplex PCR; the TCRdb copy retains only in-frame clones and omits some. Here the sample spans around 190,000 clones, roughly 88% being singletons. Sequencing used PBMCs. The receptors come from a woman in her late teens or twenties in good health and CMV-seronegative.

This chain connects TRBV30 to TRBJ1-6; a possible D gene is TRBD1 (5 bases). CDR1 is GTSNPN, CDR2 SVGIG, per germline (reference sequence). This CDR3 spans 15 amino acids. Trimming shortened V by 1 base and J by 6 bases, and 13 bases separated the two germline ends. The CDR3 here is CAWSATRDGNSPLHF. The CDR3 DNA sequence: TGTGCCTGGAGTGCAACGCGGGACGGTAATTCACCCCTCCACTTT.

Details on this clone: Being one base from a much bigger clone, this may be a read error. This chain joins TRBV6-1 and TRBJ1-1, with TRBD1 matching over 11 bases. Germline V gene sequence: CDR1 MNHNS, CDR2 SASEGT. The CDR3 is 14 amino acids. The V gene end was trimmed by 6 bases and the J gene end by 4 bases; junction bases not matched to a gene: 4. CDR3 DNA: TGTGCCAGCAGCTCCGGGACAGGGGGCACTGAAGCTTTCTTT. It translates to CASSSGTGGTEAFF.

CDR3 in amino acids: CASSLGLAMTQYF. DNA for the CDR3: TGTGCCAGCAGCCTTGGACTAGCCATGACGCAGTATTTT. The chain combines TRBV14 with TRBJ2-3; 8 nucleotides line up with TRBD2. The CDR3 runs to 13 residues. V lost 4 bases to trimming and J lost 9 bases; unmatched junction nucleotides: 6. CDR1 and CDR2 from the germline V gene are SGHDN and FVKESK.

The chain uses TRBV6-1 and TRBJ1-1; no clear D gene. The CDR3 covers 13 residues. Trimming shortened V by 8 bases and J by 3 bases, and 13 bases separated the two germline ends. From germline, CDR1 is MNHNS and CDR2 SASEGT. The CDR3 DNA reads as TGTGCCAGCCGCCTCGGGAAGGACACTGAAGCTTTCTTT. Amino acids: CASRLGKDTEAFF.

The genes are TRBV6-5 and TRBJ1-2, with TRBD1 identical over 9 bases. The germline gives CDR1 MNHEY, CDR2 SVGAGI. Trimming at V came to 5 bases and at J to 8 bases, leaving 6 bases not matched to a gene. CDR3 size: 13 residues. The CDR3 here is CASSQQGAEGYTF. The CDR3 bases are TGTGCCAGCAGTCAACAGGGGGCGGAGGGCTACACCTTC.

The count of this clone is one. This sequence joins TRBV27 and TRBJ1-2; D perhaps matches TRBD1 (5 bases). V was shortened by 5 bases and J by 4 bases, with 14 bases between the two germline ends. CDR1 MNHEY and CDR2 SMNVEV come from the germline V gene (reference sequence). The CDR3 contains 14 residues. DNA of the CDR3: TGTGCCAGCAGTCTCTCCGGGGGGAGCTATGGCTACACCTTC. This sequence encodes CASSLSGGSYGYTF.

The chain joins TRBV7-6 to TRBJ1-3; a possible D gene is TRBD1 (5 bases). The CDR3 length is 15 residues. Germline lookup yields CDR1 SGHVS and CDR2 FNYEAQ. V lost 0 bases to trimming and J lost 3 bases, with 9 bases between them. CDR3 sequence reads: CASSLASGGGNTIYF. The CDR3 nucleotides are TGTGCCAGCAGCTTAGCGTCCGGGGGTGGAAACACCATATATTTT.

The genes are TRBV7-9 and TRBJ2-7; D is possibly TRBD2 (6 bases). Germline V lookup: CDR1 SEHNR, CDR2 FQNEAQ (reference sequence). V lost 1 base and J 0 bases, leaving 10 bases between the germline ends. The CDR3 loop spans 15 amino acids. CDR3 protein: CASSLDGRSSYEQYF. CDR3 DNA sequence: TGTGCCAGCAGCTTAGATGGGAGGAGCTCCTACGAGCAGTACTTC.

J is TRBJ1-5 and V is TRBV5-4, with D perhaps TRBD1 (5 bases). The V gene's germline CDR1 is SGHNT and CDR2 YYREEE (reference sequence). V lost 1 base to trimming and J lost 5 bases, with 7 bases between them. The CDR3 sequence is 13 residues long. The CDR3 is CASSLWGDQPQHF. In nucleotides, the CDR3 is TGTGCCAGCAGCTTGTGGGGGGATCAGCCCCAGCATTTT.

Here the CDR3 reads CASSLRRGAGTDTQYF. CDR3 sequence (DNA): TGTGCCAGCAGCTTACGGCGGGGGGCCGGCACAGATACGCAGTATTTT. The V gene is TRBV5-4, the J gene TRBJ2-3; 8 bases line up with TRBD2. This CDR3 has 16 residues. Germline loops: CDR1 SGHNT, CDR2 YYREEE (reference sequence). The J segment lost 1 base and the V segment lost 2 bases, leaving 6 bases of the junction unmatched.

V gene TRBV6-5 combines with J gene TRBJ1-6, with 7 bases lining up with TRBD1. CDR3 length: 15 residues. J was trimmed by 7 bases and V by 2 bases; bases with no gene match: 5. The V gene's germline CDR1 is MNHEY and CDR2 SVGAGI. Written as DNA, the CDR3 is TGTGCCAGCAGTTACGCTGGGACAGACAATTCACCCCTCCACTTT. Its protein is CASSYAGTDNSPLHF.

The V gene is TRBV7-9, the J gene TRBJ2-6; D is possibly TRBD1 (6 bases). CDR3 length: 15 residues. With 7 bases removed from V and 0 bases from J, the gap between germline ends came to 10 bases. Per the germline V gene, CDR1 is SEHNR and CDR2 is FQNEAQ (reference sequence). The DNA for the CDR3 is TGTGCCAGCACCAGGGACATCTCTGGGGCCAACGTCCTGACTTTC. Protein: CASTRDISGANVLTF.

The chain uses TRBV9 and TRBJ1-2; D remains ambiguous. V gave up 1 base and J gave up 4 bases, with 5 bases separating them. The CDR3 runs 12 residues. Germline values: CDR1 SGDLS, CDR2 YYNGEE. The CDR3 protein is CASSVSGYGYTF. As DNA, the CDR3 is TGTGCCAGCAGCGTATCGGGCTATGGCTACACCTTC.

The count of this clone is one. The chain carries TRBV30 and TRBJ1-2; D is perhaps TRBD1 (6 bases). The V gene lost 4 bases and the J gene lost 4 bases, with 13 bases spanning the gap. From germline, CDR1 is GTSNPN and CDR2 SVGIG (reference sequence). The length of the CDR3 is 13 residues. CDR3 DNA: TGTGCCTGGAAGGGGGATTTTGGCTATGGCTACACCTTC. Translated, it gives CAWKGDFGYGYTF.

The genes are TRBV4-1 and TRBJ2-7, with 7 nucleotides matching TRBD1. Germline-derived CDR1 and CDR2 are MGHRA and YSYEKL. The junction had 11 bases not matched to a gene; V was cut back by 3 bases and J by 0 bases. The CDR3 loop spans 17 amino acids. The CDR3: CASSQGRGGDSSYEQYF. CDR3 sequence (DNA): TGCGCCAGCAGCCAGGGCCGAGGTGGGGACAGCTCCTACGAGCAGTACTTC.

This clone was recorded only once. CDR3 nucleotide sequence: TGTGCCAGCAGCCGGAGGTTTGAAAAACTGTTTTTT. Encoded protein: CASSRRFEKLFF. The chain has TRBV7-2 and TRBJ1-4, with D unresolved. This CDR3 comprises 12 residues. The V gene lost 5 bases and the J gene lost 7 bases, with 8 bases spanning the gap. Germline V gives CDR1 SGHTA, CDR2 FQGNSA.

The genes are TRBV30 and TRBJ1-1, with D hard to call. Germline V gene sequence: CDR1 GTSNPN, CDR2 SVGIG (reference sequence). The CDR3 consists of 16 residues. Trimming took 0 bases from V and 1 from J, leaving 15 bases between them. This CDR3 is CAWSVRVAPQNTEAFF. CDR3 coding DNA: TGTGCCTGGAGTGTAAGAGTAGCCCCACAGAACACTGAAGCTTTCTTT.

CDR3 sequence reads: CATAGAADTQYF. The DNA of the CDR3 is TGTGCCACCGCGGGAGCTGCAGATACGCAGTATTTT. The chain recombines TRBV10-3 with TRBJ2-3, with 7 nucleotides matching TRBD2. CDR1 is ENHRY and CDR2 is SYGVKD in the germline V gene. Trimming cost V 10 bases and J 4 bases; bases outside gene matches: 5. The CDR3 contains 12 residues.

The chain has TRBV11-2 and TRBJ1-2; tentatively, D is TRBD1 (5 bases). V lost 5 bases and J 8 bases, leaving 12 bases between the germline ends. The germline V gene encodes CDR1 SGHAT and CDR2 FQNNGV. CDR3 length: 12 amino acids. CDR3 nucleotide sequence: TGTGCCAGCAGCCAGACAGCTGAGGGCTACACCTTC. Amino acid sequence: CASSQTAEGYTF.

The rearrangement links TRBV9 to TRBJ2-7, with 15 bases that match TRBD2. The length of the CDR3 is 17 residues. Per the germline V gene, CDR1 is SGDLS and CDR2 is YYNGEE. V dropped 2 bases and J dropped 5; count of bases not matched to a gene: 8. DNA of the CDR3: TGTGCCAGCAGCGTCGGACTAGCGGGAGGGCCCGGGAACGAGCAGTACTTC. Protein product: CASSVGLAGGPGNEQYF.

The sample holds a few counts of this clone. The V gene is TRBV7-2, the J gene TRBJ2-7, with a possible D match to TRBD1 (6 bases). Trimming took 4 bases from V and 7 from J, leaving 20 bases between them. The V gene's germline CDR1 is SGHTA and CDR2 FQGNSA. The CDR3 extends over 15 amino acids. CDR3 residues: CASSWDQQGFREQYF. In DNA, the CDR3 is TGTGCCAGCAGCTGGGATCAACAGGGATTCCGTGAGCAGTACTTC.

The rearrangement uses TRBV9 and TRBJ2-5; 13 bases map to TRBD2. The CDR3 contains 16 residues. The junction had 8 bases not matched to a gene; V was cut back by 4 bases and J by 5 bases. The germline CDR1 and CDR2 sequences are SGDLS and YYNGEE. CDR3 in DNA: TGTGCCAGCAGCTCACGGACTAGCGGGAGTTGGGAGACCCAGTACTTC. It encodes CASSSRTSGSWETQYF.

The chain joins TRBV6-1 to TRBJ2-7, with 8 bases aligning to TRBD2. The CDR3 covers 16 residues. With 2 bases clipped from V and 2 bases from J, the junction kept 8 bases outside the gene matches. CDR1 is MNHNS and CDR2 is SASEGT in the germline V gene. The CDR3 loop reads CASSENVAGGTYEQYF. The CDR3 bases are TGTGCCAGCAGTGAAAACGTGGCGGGGGGTACCTACGAGCAGTACTTC.

V gene TRBV6-5 combines with J gene TRBJ1-6, with a tentative D call TRBD1 (5 bases). Trimming shortened V by 6 bases and J by 9 bases, and 15 bases separated the two germline ends. The CDR3 loop spans 14 amino acids. Germline CDR1 reads MNHEY; CDR2 reads SVGAGI. CDR3 sequence reads: CASSRDFGPSPLHF. The CDR3 region has the DNA TGTGCCAGCAGCCGGGACTTCGGCCCTTCACCCCTCCACTTT.

The gene calls are TRBV6-1 and TRBJ2-3; 7 bases map to TRBD2. This CDR3 is 16 amino acids long. Germline CDR1 and CDR2: MNHNS and SASEGT. V shed 4 bases and J 2 bases; nucleotides not matched to a gene: 9. The CDR3 loop is CASSAHRDYLTDTQYF. The CDR3 DNA sequence: TGTGCCAGCAGTGCCCACCGGGACTACCTCACAGATACGCAGTATTTT.

In DNA form, the CDR3 reads TGTGCCTGGGAAAACAGGGCCTACGAGCAGTACTTC. Amino acid sequence: CAWENRAYEQYF. This chain joins TRBV30 and TRBJ2-7; tentatively, D is TRBD1 (6 bases). CDR1 and CDR2 from the germline V gene are GTSNPN and SVGIG (reference sequence). CDR3 length equals 12 residues. Between the trimmed V and J ends, which lost 5 bases and 2 bases, there was a span of 10 bases. The whole variable domain, filled in from reference TRBV30 and TRBJ2-7, reads SQTIHQWPATLVQPVGSPLSLECTVEGTSNPNLYWYRQAAGRGLQLLFYSVGIGQISSEVPQNLSASRPQDRQFILSSKKLLLSDSGFYLCAWENRAYEQYFGPGTRLTVT.

V is TRBV7-9 and J is TRBJ1-1, with D perhaps TRBD1 (6 bases). CDR3 length equals 14 residues. Trimming stripped 3 bases from V and 4 bases from J, with 12 bases between. Germline values: CDR1 SEHNR, CDR2 FQNEAQ (reference sequence). CDR3: CASSFGQMGTEAFF. In nucleotides, the CDR3 is TGTGCCAGCAGCTTCGGACAGATGGGCACTGAAGCTTTCTTT.